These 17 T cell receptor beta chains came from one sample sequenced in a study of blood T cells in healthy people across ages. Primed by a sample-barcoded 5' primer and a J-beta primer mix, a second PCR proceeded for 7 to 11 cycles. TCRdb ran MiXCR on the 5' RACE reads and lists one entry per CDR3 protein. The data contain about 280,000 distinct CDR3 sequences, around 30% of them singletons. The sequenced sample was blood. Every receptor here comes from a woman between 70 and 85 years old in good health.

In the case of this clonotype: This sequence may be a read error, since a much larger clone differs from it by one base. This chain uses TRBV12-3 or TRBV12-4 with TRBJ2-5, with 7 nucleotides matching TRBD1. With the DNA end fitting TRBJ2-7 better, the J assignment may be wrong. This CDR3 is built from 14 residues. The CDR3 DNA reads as TGTGCCAGCAAACCGACAGGGAATCGCCACGAGCAGTACTTC. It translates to CASKPTGNRHEQYF.

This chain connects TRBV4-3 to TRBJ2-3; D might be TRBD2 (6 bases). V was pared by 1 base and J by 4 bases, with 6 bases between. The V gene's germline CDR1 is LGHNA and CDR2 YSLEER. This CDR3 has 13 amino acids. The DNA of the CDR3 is TGCGCCAGCAGCCAAGGGAGGGCAGATACGCAGTATTTT. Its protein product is CASSQGRADTQYF.

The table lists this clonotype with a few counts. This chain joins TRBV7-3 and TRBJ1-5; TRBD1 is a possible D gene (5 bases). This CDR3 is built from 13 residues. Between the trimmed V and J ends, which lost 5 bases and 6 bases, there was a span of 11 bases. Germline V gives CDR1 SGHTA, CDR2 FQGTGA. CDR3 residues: CASSVSRGQPQHF. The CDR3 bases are TGTGCCAGCAGCGTTTCTAGGGGTCAGCCCCAGCATTTT.

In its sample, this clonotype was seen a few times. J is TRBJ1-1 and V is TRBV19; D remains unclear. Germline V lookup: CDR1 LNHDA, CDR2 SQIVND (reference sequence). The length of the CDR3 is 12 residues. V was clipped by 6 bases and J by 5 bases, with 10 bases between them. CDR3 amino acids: CASSRLGTEAFF. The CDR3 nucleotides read TGTGCCAGTAGCCGACTTGGTACTGAAGCTTTCTTT.

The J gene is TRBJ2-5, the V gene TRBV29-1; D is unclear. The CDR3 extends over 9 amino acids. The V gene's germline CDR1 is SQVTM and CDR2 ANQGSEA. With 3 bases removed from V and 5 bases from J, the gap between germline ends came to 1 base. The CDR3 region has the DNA TGCAGCGTTGAGGAGACCCAGTACTTC. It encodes CSVEETQYF.

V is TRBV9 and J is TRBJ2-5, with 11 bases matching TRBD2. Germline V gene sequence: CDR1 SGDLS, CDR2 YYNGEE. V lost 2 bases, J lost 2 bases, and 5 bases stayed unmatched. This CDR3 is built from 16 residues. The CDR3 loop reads CASSVGTSGGQETQYF. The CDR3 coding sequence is TGTGCCAGCAGCGTCGGGACTAGCGGAGGTCAAGAGACCCAGTACTTC.

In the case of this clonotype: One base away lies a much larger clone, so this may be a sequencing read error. The CDR3 region is CASSRRDFRGTGELFF. The CDR3 region has the DNA TGTGCCAGCAGCCGAAGGGACTTCAGGGGAACCGGGGAGCTGTTTTTT. The chain is built from TRBV3-1 and TRBJ2-2, with D possibly being TRBD1 or TRBD2 (6 bases each). The germline V gene encodes CDR1 LGHDT and CDR2 YNNKEL (reference sequence). V lost 4 bases and J 5 bases, leaving 17 bases between the germline ends. This CDR3 has 16 residues.

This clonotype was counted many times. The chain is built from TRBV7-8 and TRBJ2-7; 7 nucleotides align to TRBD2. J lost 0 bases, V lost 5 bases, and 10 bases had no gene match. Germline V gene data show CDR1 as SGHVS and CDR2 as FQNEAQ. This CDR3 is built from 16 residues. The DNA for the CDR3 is TGTGCCAGCAGCCTGGGGGGGACGGTCAGCTCCTACGAGCAGTACTTC. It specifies CASSLGGTVSSYEQYF.

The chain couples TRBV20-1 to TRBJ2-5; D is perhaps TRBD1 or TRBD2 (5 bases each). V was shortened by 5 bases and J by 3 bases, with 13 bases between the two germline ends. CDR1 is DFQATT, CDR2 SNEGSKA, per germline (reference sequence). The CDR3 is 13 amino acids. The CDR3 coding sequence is TGCAGTGCTCTCTGGGACGGGAAAGAGACCCAGTACTTC. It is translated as CSALWDGKETQYF.

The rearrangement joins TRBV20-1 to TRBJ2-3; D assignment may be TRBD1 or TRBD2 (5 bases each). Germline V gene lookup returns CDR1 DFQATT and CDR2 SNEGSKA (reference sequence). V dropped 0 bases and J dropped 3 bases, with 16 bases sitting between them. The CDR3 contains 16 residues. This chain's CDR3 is CSARDPGRVGTDTQYF. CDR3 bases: TGCAGTGCTAGAGATCCAGGGAGAGTCGGGACAGATACGCAGTATTTT.

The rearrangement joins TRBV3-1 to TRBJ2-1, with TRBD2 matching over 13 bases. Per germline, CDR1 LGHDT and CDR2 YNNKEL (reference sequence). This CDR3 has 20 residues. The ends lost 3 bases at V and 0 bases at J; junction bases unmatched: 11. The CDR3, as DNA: TGTGCCAGCAGCCAGAGACTAGCGGGAGGTCAATCGAGCTCCTACAATGAGCAGTTCTTC. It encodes CASSQRLAGGQSSSYNEQFF.

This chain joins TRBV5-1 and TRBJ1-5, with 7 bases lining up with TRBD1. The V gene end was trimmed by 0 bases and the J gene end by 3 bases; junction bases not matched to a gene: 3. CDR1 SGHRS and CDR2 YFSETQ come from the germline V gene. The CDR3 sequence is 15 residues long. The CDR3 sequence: CASSLETGYNQPQHF. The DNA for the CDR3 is TGCGCCAGCAGCTTGGAGACAGGGTACAATCAGCCCCAGCATTTT.

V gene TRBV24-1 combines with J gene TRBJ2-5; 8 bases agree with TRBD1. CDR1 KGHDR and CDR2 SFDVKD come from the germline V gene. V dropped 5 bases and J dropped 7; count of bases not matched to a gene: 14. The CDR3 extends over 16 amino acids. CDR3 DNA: TGTGCCACCAGTGCACCGGACAGGGACGCTATTGGGACCCAGTACTTC. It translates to CATSAPDRDAIGTQYF.

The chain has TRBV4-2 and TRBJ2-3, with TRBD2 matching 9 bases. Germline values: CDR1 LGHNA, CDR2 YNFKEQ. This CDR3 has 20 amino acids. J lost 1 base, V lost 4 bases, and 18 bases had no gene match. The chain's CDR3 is CASSRSGTSWDRAGTDTQYF. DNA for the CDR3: TGTGCCAGCAGCCGATCCGGGACTAGCTGGGATAGGGCGGGCACAGATACGCAGTATTTT.

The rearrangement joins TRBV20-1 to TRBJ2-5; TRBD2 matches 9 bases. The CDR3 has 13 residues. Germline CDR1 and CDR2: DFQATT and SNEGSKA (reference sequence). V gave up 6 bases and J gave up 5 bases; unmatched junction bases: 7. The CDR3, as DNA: TGCAGTGCGACAGCGGGAGGCATGGAGACCCAGTACTTC. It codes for CSATAGGMETQYF.

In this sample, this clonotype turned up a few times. The CDR3 loop is CASSSRGGQGTEAFF. Written as DNA, the CDR3 is TGTGCCAGCAGTTCTAGAGGGGGACAGGGGACTGAAGCTTTCTTT. The rearrangement uses TRBV12-3 or TRBV12-4 and TRBJ1-1; 10 bases align to TRBD1. The length of the CDR3 is 15 residues. The V gene end was trimmed by 4 bases and the J gene end by 5 bases; junction bases not matched to a gene: 7.

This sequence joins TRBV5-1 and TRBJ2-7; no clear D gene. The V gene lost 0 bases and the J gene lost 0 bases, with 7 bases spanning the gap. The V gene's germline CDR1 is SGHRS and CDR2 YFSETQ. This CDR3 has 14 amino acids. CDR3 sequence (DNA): TGCGCCAGCAGCTTGGACGGAGTCTCCTACGAGCAGTACTTC. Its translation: CASSLDGVSYEQYF. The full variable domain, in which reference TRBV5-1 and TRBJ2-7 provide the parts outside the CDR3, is KAGVTQTPRYLIKTRGQQVTLSCSPISGHRSVSWYQQTPGQGLQFLFEYFSETQRNKGNFPGRFSGRQFSNSRSEMNVSTLELGDSALYLCASSLDGVSYEQYFGPGTRLTVT.